The 24 T cell receptor beta chains below come from one sample, sequenced in a study of CD8 T cells in ankylosing spondylitis. TCRdb reprocessed the 5' RACE reads with MiXCR, giving one entry per CDR3 protein. The sample holds 200,000 to 300,000 distinct CDR3 sequences, 8.6% seen once. The specimen was blood, either unsorted or a sorted T cell fraction (not recorded which). These receptors all come from a male donor with ankylosing spondylitis or in good health (not recorded which).

This clonotype was seen repeatedly, ten times or more. This chain uses TRBV4-3 with TRBJ2-3, with 10 bases identical to TRBD2. The J segment lost 14 bases and the V segment lost 0 bases, leaving 5 bases of the junction unmatched. The CDR3 runs to 13 residues. Germline CDR1 LGHNA, CDR2 YSLEER. The CDR3 DNA follows: TGCGCCAGCAGCCAAGAAACACTAGCGGGAAGGTATTTT. Its protein is CASSQETLAGRYF.

This clonotype occurred many times. CDR3 sequence: CASSQDGQEWTEAFF. The CDR3 coding sequence is TGCGCCAGCAGCCAAGATGGTCAGGAATGGACTGAAGCTTTCTTT. The V and J genes are TRBV4-1 and TRBJ1-1, with D hard to call. CDR1 is MGHRA and CDR2 is YSYEKL in the germline V gene. V lost 0 bases, J lost 5 bases, and 13 bases lay in between. The CDR3 is 15 amino acids.

In its sample, this clonotype was seen many times. The chain joins TRBV5-1 to TRBJ1-2, with a tentative D call TRBD1 (5 bases). Trimming cost V 0 bases and J 4 bases, with 10 bases left between them. The CDR3 spans 14 residues. The germline CDR1 and CDR2 sequences are SGHRS and YFSETQ. CDR3 amino acids: CASSLEAGSYGYTF. In DNA, the CDR3 is TGCGCCAGCAGCTTGGAAGCAGGGTCCTATGGCTACACCTTC.

The V gene is TRBV5-1, the J gene TRBJ1-5; 7 bases match TRBD1. The CDR3 loop spans 13 amino acids. Per germline, CDR1 SGHRS and CDR2 YFSETQ. Trimming took 1 base from V and 9 from J; bases not matched to a gene: 4. The CDR3 nucleotides read TGCGCCAGCAGCTTGACAGGGGATCGGCCCCAGCATTTT. It specifies CASSLTGDRPQHF.

There are many counts of this clonotype. This chain uses TRBV6-2 or TRBV6-3 with TRBJ1-2, with D hard to call. Germline CDR1 and CDR2: MNHEY and SVGEGT. The CDR3 consists of 13 residues. Trimming took off 6 bases at V and 7 bases at J, with 15 bases between the two ends. This CDR3 reads CASSPIVDLGYTF. The CDR3 DNA follows: TGTGCCAGCAGCCCGATAGTGGATCTTGGCTACACCTTC.

This clonotype was seen repeatedly, ten times or more. An end of the junction does not agree with germline; a read error may underlie this. This sequence joins TRBV7-9 and TRBJ1-2, with D possibly matching TRBD1 (6 bases). This CDR3 has 13 amino acids. The germline V gene encodes CDR1 SEHNR and CDR2 FQNEAQ (reference sequence). The CDR3 DNA follows: TGTGCCAGCACCTTAACAGGGCTTGGTGGCTACACCTTC. It codes for CASTLTGLGGYTF.

This clonotype was seen at least ten times. The chain carries TRBV9 and TRBJ1-2; tentatively, D is TRBD1 (5 bases). The germline CDR1 and CDR2 sequences are SGDLS and YYNGEE. Deletions cut 3 bases from V and 7 bases from J, with 16 bases between. This CDR3 has 14 amino acids. CDR3 DNA sequence: TGTGCCAGCAGCGCCACCCAGGGTCAAGCTGGCTACACCTTC. Protein sequence: CASSATQGQAGYTF.

This clonotype was seen many times. The rearrangement links TRBV19 to TRBJ2-3, with 11 bases identical to TRBD2. Germline V gene data show CDR1 as LNHDA and CDR2 as SQIVND (reference sequence). V dropped 5 bases and J dropped 5; count of bases not matched to a gene: 3. The CDR3 is 14 residues long. The CDR3 nucleotides read TGTGCCAGTAGTGTTGGGACTAGCGGAGATACGCAGTATTTT. Protein product: CASSVGTSGDTQYF.

This clonotype was found many times. The gene calls are TRBV5-1 and TRBJ2-5; possibly TRBD1 for D (5 bases). The CDR3 consists of 14 residues. CDR1 is SGHRS, CDR2 YFSETQ, per germline. Trimming left V 1 base short and J 5 bases short, with 12 bases between. Here the CDR3 reads CASSLRQGDETQYF. The CDR3 nucleotides read TGCGCCAGCAGCTTGCGGCAGGGTGACGAGACCCAGTACTTC.

There are a few counts of this clonotype. The CDR3 nucleotides read TGTGCCTGGAGTGTATTGGCAGGGGAGGGGGAAAAACTGTTTTTT. This sequence encodes CAWSVLAGEGEKLFF. The V gene is TRBV30, the J gene TRBJ1-4; D possibly corresponds to TRBD1 (6 bases). Germline V gene lookup returns CDR1 GTSNPN and CDR2 SVGIG (reference sequence). Trimming took 0 bases from V and 8 from J, leaving 16 bases between them. This CDR3 spans 15 amino acids.

This clonotype occurred many times. The chain is built from TRBV6-2 or TRBV6-3 and TRBJ2-7, with D perhaps TRBD2 (6 bases). The germline V and J ends were trimmed by 4 bases and 3 bases, with 13 bases remaining between them. The CDR3 is made up of 14 amino acids. Germline V CDR1 and CDR2: MNHEY, SVGEGT. In DNA form, the CDR3 reads TGTGCCAGCAGTTTCGCCGGGGGTATCTACGAGCAGTACTTC. Translated, it gives CASSFAGGIYEQYF.

This clonotype was recorded a few times. This chain connects TRBV28 to TRBJ1-1; TRBD1 aligns across 11 bases. The CDR3 covers 13 residues. CDR1 and CDR2 from the germline V gene are MDHEN and SYDVKM. V shed 6 bases and J 5 bases; nucleotides not matched to a gene: 2. The CDR3 region has the DNA TGTGCCAGCAGGGACAGGGGGCGAACTGAAGCTTTCTTT. Protein sequence: CASRDRGRTEAFF.

This clonotype has only a few counts. The V gene is TRBV3-1, the J gene TRBJ2-7; perhaps TRBD2 as D (6 bases). Germline CDR1 reads LGHDT; CDR2 reads YNNKEL (reference sequence). V was cut by 4 bases and J by 2 bases, with 21 bases left in between. CDR3 length: 17 residues. The CDR3 DNA sequence: TGTGCCAGCAGCCCCCGGGCGGGACCCACCTACCCCTACGAGCAGTACTTC. This sequence encodes CASSPRAGPTYPYEQYF.

The sample holds a few counts of this clonotype. V usage is TRBV4-3 and J usage is TRBJ2-1, with D perhaps TRBD1 (5 bases). The CDR3 sequence is 15 residues long. Trimming removed 1 base from V and 2 bases from J, with 9 bases in between. In germline, CDR1 is LGHNA, CDR2 YSLEER. CDR3 nucleotide sequence: TGCGCCAGCAGCCAAGGTCAGGGCCCCTACAATGAGCAGTTCTTC. Residues: CASSQGQGPYNEQFF.

Ten or more counts support this clonotype. The chain carries TRBV12-3 or TRBV12-4 and TRBJ1-5; D ambiguous. This CDR3 region has 15 residues. Trimming pared 1 base from V and 3 bases from J, leaving 10 bases between. As DNA, the CDR3 is TGTGCCAGCAGTTTAGGGCAGAAGGCCAATCAGCCCCAGCATTTT. This translates into CASSLGQKANQPQHF.

This clonotype was recorded at least ten times. The chain links TRBV10-3 to TRBJ2-3; D possibly corresponds to TRBD1 (5 bases). Per the germline V gene, CDR1 is ENHRY and CDR2 is SYGVKD. V was trimmed by 6 bases and J by 1 base, leaving 5 bases between them. This CDR3 has 12 amino acids. DNA of the CDR3: TGTGCCATCAGAGGGGGCACAGATACGCAGTATTTT. It yields the protein CAIRGGTDTQYF.

This clonotype has at least ten counts. V usage is TRBV20-1 and J usage is TRBJ1-2, with D possibly being TRBD1 (5 bases). CDR3 length: 13 residues. Germline lookup yields CDR1 DFQATT and CDR2 SNEGSKA (reference sequence). V was clipped by 5 bases and J by 2 bases, with 12 bases between them. The CDR3 loop reads CSADDRLNYGYTF. CDR3 sequence (DNA): TGCAGTGCTGACGACAGACTAAACTATGGCTACACCTTC.

Many counts were recorded for this clonotype. V and J are TRBV7-9 and TRBJ2-1; D is unresolved. Trimming stripped 5 bases from V and 10 bases from J, with 12 bases between. The CDR3 consists of 12 residues. Germline CDR1 and CDR2: SEHNR and FQNEAQ (reference sequence). As DNA, the CDR3 is TGTGCCAGCAGCACCTCTCCGGAGGAGCAGTTCTTC. Its protein is CASSTSPEEQFF.

The chain joins TRBV7-2 to TRBJ2-5, with D unclear. The CDR3 covers 11 residues. Trimming left V 4 bases short and J 6 bases short, with 6 bases between. Per the germline V gene, CDR1 is SGHTA and CDR2 is FQGNSA. DNA for the CDR3: TGTGCCAGCAGCTACGAACAGACCCAGTACTTC. Its protein product is CASSYEQTQYF. Together with reference TRBV7-2 and TRBJ2-5, the CDR3 gives the full variable domain: GAGVSQSPSNKVTEKGKDVELRCDPISGHTALYWYRQSLGQGLEFLIYFQGNSAPDKSGLPSDRFSAERTGGSVSTLTIQRTQQEDSAVYLCASSYEQTQYFGPGTRLLVL.

This clonotype has more than one count but fewer than ten. The chain uses TRBV5-1 and TRBJ2-5; the D gene is possibly TRBD2 (7 bases). This CDR3 contains 14 residues. The V and J ends lost 0 bases and 4 bases respectively, with 10 bases between them. Germline V gives CDR1 SGHRS, CDR2 YFSETQ. In nucleotides, the CDR3 is TGCGCCAGCAGCTTGGGGCGGGGGCCAGAGACCCAGTACTTC. Encoded protein: CASSLGRGPETQYF.

The chain carries TRBV12-3 or TRBV12-4 and TRBJ2-5, with 8 bases that match TRBD2. The CDR3 spans 14 residues. V lost 3 bases to trimming and J lost 5 bases; unmatched junction nucleotides: 5. Written as DNA, the CDR3 is TGTGCCAGCAGTTTCCGGGGGGGCCCCGAGACCCAGTACTTC. This sequence encodes CASSFRGGPETQYF.

This clonotype was recorded once. The junction differs from germline at one of its ends, possibly a read error. The chain recombines TRBV3-1 with TRBJ2-1, with D perhaps TRBD2 (6 bases). This CDR3 has 17 residues. CDR1 and CDR2 from the germline V gene are LGHDT and YNNKEL (reference sequence). The CDR3 nucleotides read TGTGCCTGCAGCCCGGCGGGGCCTCCAGAGCATCGGAATGAGCAGTTCTTC. This encodes CACSPAGPPEHRNEQFF.

This chain uses TRBV11-2 with TRBJ2-7, with 7 bases lining up with TRBD2. Losses at the gene ends were 5 bases for V and 2 bases for J; bases not matched to a gene: 6. The CDR3 extends over 14 amino acids. Germline V CDR1 and CDR2: SGHAT, FQNNGV. The CDR3 DNA reads as TGTGCCAGCAGCCGCCGGACTAGACCCTACGAGCAGTACTTC. Its protein product is CASSRRTRPYEQYF.

Only a few counts were recorded for this clonotype. The chain joins TRBV6-1 to TRBJ2-7; D may be TRBD1 or TRBD2 (5 bases each). V shed 6 bases and J shed 5 bases, with 17 bases lying between them. The CDR3 loop spans 14 amino acids. Germline V gene data show CDR1 as MNHNS and CDR2 as SASEGT. As DNA, the CDR3 is TGTGCCAGCAGGAGGGCGACAGTAAGGAACGAGCAGTACTTC. Translated, it gives CASRRATVRNEQYF.